One sample yielded the 21 T cell receptor beta chains listed below, sequenced in a study of Graves' ophthalmopathy and Graves' hyperthyroidism. RNA transcripts were the template, and TCR beta CDR3 regions were amplified from them. Second-round multiplex PCR followed a first-round RT-PCR using HTBI primers. TCRdb reprocessed the multiplex PCR reads via MiXCR and lists one record per CDR3 protein. The profile shows hundreds of thousands of distinct CDR3 sequences, about two fifths of them singletons. The material sequenced was peripheral blood. Receptor source: an adult man with Graves' ophthalmopathy.

This rearrangement joins TRBV19 to TRBJ1-1; D gene ambiguous. CDR1 and CDR2 (germline): LNHDA, SQIVND (reference sequence). The CDR3 runs to 15 residues. With 6 bases removed from V and 1 base from J, the gap between germline ends came to 15 bases. The CDR3 region is CASSSHRRGNTEAFF. DNA of the CDR3: TGTGCCAGTAGCTCTCATAGGCGCGGGAACACTGAAGCTTTCTTT.

With respect to this clonotype: At one end the junction does not follow the germline gene, possibly because of a read error. The chain is built from TRBV24-1 and TRBJ1-6; possibly TRBD1 for D (5 bases). Germline-derived CDR1 and CDR2 are KGHDR and SFDVKD. This CDR3 has 18 residues. The CDR3, as DNA: TGTGCCAGCAGTTTTATGGCAGGGCCCACCTCCCGCGCGCCACCCCTCCACTTT. Its translation is CASSFMAGPTSRAPPLHF.

This clonotype was seen once. V is TRBV29-1 and J is TRBJ2-7; D possibly corresponds to TRBD1 (5 bases). The ends were cut back, 2 bases at V and 2 bases at J, with 13 bases in the middle. The CDR3 loop spans 14 amino acids. The germline V gene has CDR1 SQVTM and CDR2 ANQGSEA. The CDR3 DNA reads TGCAGCGTTGAATTTGTAAGGGGTACCTACGAGCAGTACTTC. Amino acid sequence: CSVEFVRGTYEQYF.

J is TRBJ1-1 and V is TRBV18, with D hard to call. Germline V lookup: CDR1 KGHSH, CDR2 LQKENI. V lost 1 base, J lost 6 bases, and 6 bases lay in between. This CDR3 comprises 12 residues. As DNA, the CDR3 is TGTGCCAGCTCACCACAGGAGGCTGAAGCTTTCTTT. This encodes CASSPQEAEAFF.

Worth noting for this clonotype: At one end, the junction sequence differs from germline, possibly due to a read error. The DNA of the CDR3 is TGCGCCAGCAGCCAAGCGGCAGGGGTAAGCTCTGGAAACACCATATATTTT. Its translation is CASSQAAGVSSGNTIYF. The chain is built from TRBV7-3 and TRBJ1-3, with D possibly being TRBD1 (6 bases). Germline CDR1 is SGHTA and CDR2 is FQGTGA. This CDR3 has 17 residues.

As for this clonotype: A clone one base away is much larger, so this may be a read error. The chain uses TRBV14 and TRBJ2-7; D unclear. Germline V gene data show CDR1 as SGHDN and CDR2 as FVKESK. This CDR3 is 12 amino acids long. CDR3 DNA sequence: TGTGCCATCAGCCAAGCCAGAGGCGAGCAGTACTTC. Protein sequence: CAISQARGEQYF.

The genes are TRBV29-1 and TRBJ2-7; 10 bases align to TRBD1. There are 12 residues in the CDR3. Losses at the gene ends were 6 bases for V and 7 bases for J; bases not matched to a gene: 6. CDR1 is SQVTM, CDR2 ANQGSEA, per germline. Here the CDR3 DNA reads TGCAGCGTCCCCGGACAGGGGGGGGAGCAGTACTTC. Translated: CSVPGQGGEQYF.

The chain couples TRBV11-1 to TRBJ2-5, with TRBD2 identical over 13 bases. The germline V gene has CDR1 SGHAT and CDR2 FQDESV (reference sequence). With 5 bases clipped from V and 7 bases from J, the junction kept 10 bases outside the gene matches. This CDR3 comprises 16 residues. CDR3 residues: CASSPTSGGTFATQYF. Written as DNA, the CDR3 is TGTGCCAGCAGCCCGACTAGCGGGGGGACATTTGCGACCCAGTACTTC.

The rearrangement joins TRBV5-1 to TRBJ1-1; no clear D. Germline V lookup: CDR1 SGHRS, CDR2 YFSETQ. Trimming took 1 base from V and 3 from J, leaving 10 bases between them. This CDR3 is 14 amino acids long. The CDR3 DNA is TGCGCCAGCAGCTTGAAACTTGCAGACACTGAAGCTTTCTTT. Its protein product is CASSLKLADTEAFF.

This clonotype was seen just once. This chain uses TRBV7-9 with TRBJ2-7; unclear D gene. This CDR3 is built from 15 residues. Per the germline V gene, CDR1 is SEHNR and CDR2 is FQNEAQ (reference sequence). The V and J ends lost 5 bases and 0 bases respectively, with 14 bases between them. CDR3 sequence reads: CASSVGVGPSYEQYF. DNA of the CDR3: TGTGCCAGCAGCGTTGGGGTGGGTCCCTCCTACGAGCAGTACTTC.

The rearrangement links TRBV19 to TRBJ1-1; 7 bases agree with TRBD1. CDR1 LNHDA and CDR2 SQIVND come from the germline V gene (reference sequence). CDR3 size: 13 residues. V dropped 11 bases and J dropped 5; count of bases not matched to a gene: 11. CDR3 sequence (DNA): TGTGCCTGGAGTAACAGGGGCGGGACTGAAGCTTTCTTT. Translating gives CAWSNRGGTEAFF. The full variable domain, its missing parts supplied by reference TRBV19 and TRBJ1-1, is DGGITQSPKYLFRKEGQNVTLSCEQNLNHDAMYWYRQDPGQGLRLIYYSQIVNDFQKGDIAEGYSVSREKKESFPLTVTSAQKNPTAFYLCAWSNRGGTEAFFGQGTRLTVV.

On this clonotype itself: One junction end disagrees with the germline gene, perhaps due to a read error. For the CDR3, the DNA is TGTGCCAGCAGTGACCGGGACGGGTTCACCGTTAACTATGGCTACACCTTC. Translation gives CASSDRDGFTVNYGYTF. The chain joins TRBV10-3 to TRBJ1-2, with D perhaps matching TRBD1 (5 bases). CDR3 size: 17 residues. Germline lookup yields CDR1 ENHRY and CDR2 SYGVKD.

Comment on this clonotype: An end of the junction does not agree with germline; a read error may underlie this. CDR3 protein: CASSDRTSGYTDTQYF. DNA for the CDR3: TGTGCCAGCAGTGATCGGACTAGCGGGTACACAGATACGCAGTATTTT. The V and J genes are TRBV10-3 and TRBJ2-3; 11 bases are a match to TRBD2. This CDR3 has 16 amino acids. Germline assignment: CDR1 ENHRY and CDR2 SYGVKD.

The chain carries TRBV25-1 and TRBJ1-1; 7 bases fit TRBD1. Germline values: CDR1 MGHDK, CDR2 SYGVNS. Trimming removed 4 bases from V and 6 bases from J; junction bases left unmatched: 5. CDR3 length: 13 residues. CDR3 protein: CASSGPGGAEAFF. CDR3 nucleotides: TGTGCCAGCAGTGGCCCAGGGGGGGCTGAAGCTTTCTTT.

This clonotype was seen more than once but under ten times. The DNA of the CDR3 is TGTGCCAGCAGCTTAAAAAATTACGAGCAGTACTTC. Its protein product is CASSLKNYEQYF. The chain recombines TRBV7-9 with TRBJ2-7; D gene unclear. Between the trimmed V and J ends, which lost 2 bases and 4 bases, there was a span of 6 bases. The CDR3 runs 12 residues. Germline V lookup: CDR1 SEHNR, CDR2 FQNEAQ (reference sequence).

This clonotype has ten or more counts. The genes are TRBV2 and TRBJ2-2, with TRBD2 matching over 11 bases. V dropped 6 bases and J dropped 3; count of bases not matched to a gene: 3. From germline, CDR1 is SNHLY and CDR2 FYNNEI. This CDR3 region has 15 residues. Here the CDR3 reads CASRLAGAYTGELFF. Written as DNA, the CDR3 is TGTGCCAGCAGACTAGCGGGGGCCTACACCGGGGAGCTGTTTTTT. Full variable domain (remainder filled in from reference TRBV2 and TRBJ2-2): EPEVTQTPSHQVTQMGQEVILRCVPISNHLYFYWYRQILGQKVEFLVSFYNNEISEKSEIFDDQFSVERPDGSNFTLKIRSTKLEDSAMYFCASRLAGAYTGELFFGEGSRLTVL.

The chain uses TRBV12-5 and TRBJ2-2; D is ambiguous. The CDR3 runs to 13 residues. CDR1 LGHNT and CDR2 FRNRAP come from the germline V gene. V dropped 5 bases and J dropped 5 bases, with 9 bases sitting between them. The CDR3 sequence: CASGPQWTGELFF. The CDR3 DNA is TGTGCTAGTGGTCCCCAGTGGACCGGGGAGCTGTTTTTT.

Many counts were recorded for this clonotype. DNA of the CDR3: TGTGCCACCAGCAGAGTGGGGACAGGGGGCAACACCGGGGAGCTGTTTTTT. This sequence encodes CATSRVGTGGNTGELFF. The chain links TRBV15 to TRBJ2-2; 12 bases match TRBD1. The CDR3 covers 17 residues. V was pared by 1 base and J by 2 bases, with 2 bases of the junction left unmatched. Germline loops: CDR1 LNHNV, CDR2 YYDKDF (reference sequence).

In its sample, this clonotype was seen many times. The V call is TRBV19, the J call TRBJ1-2; 8 bases fit TRBD1. Germline values: CDR1 LNHDA, CDR2 SQIVND (reference sequence). This CDR3 has 15 residues. With V trimmed by 7 bases and J by 4 bases, 11 bases remained unmatched. In nucleotides, the CDR3 is TGTGCCAGTACCGGGACAGGACTCTTAGGCTATGGCTACACCTTC. Protein: CASTGTGLLGYGYTF.

In this sample, this clonotype turned up many times. The V and J genes are TRBV12-3 or TRBV12-4 and TRBJ1-5; the match to TRBD1 covers 7 bases. This CDR3 is 15 amino acids long. J was trimmed by 2 bases and V by 6 bases; bases with no gene match: 7. CDR3 sequence (DNA): TGTGCCAGCAGAAAGGGACAGCAGGGCAATCAGCCCCAGCATTTT. As protein: CASRKGQQGNQPQHF.

This clonotype appeared a single time. This may be a read error: a much more frequent sequence differs by one nucleotide. The CDR3 carries no conserved terminal phenylalanine or tryptophan, so it likely arises from a read error. This chain connects TRBV10-3 to TRBJ2-2; tentative D call: TRBD2 (7 bases). The CDR3 consists of 15 residues. Germline V gives CDR1 ENHRY, CDR2 SYGVKD. V lost 10 bases and J lost 5, with 20 bases in between. CDR3: CASNREAGETGELFC. The CDR3 nucleotides read TGTGCCAGCAACCGGGAGGCAGGGGAGACCGGGGAGCTGTTTTGT.